Here is one T cell receptor (beta chain) with its context. The antigen this receptor binds is unknown. No qualities accompany the bases; no much larger clone lies one base away. The data belong to a study of CD39 and CD103 CD8 tumor-infiltrating T cells (dated by TCRdb to 2016 to 2019). Concerning the study at large: An HPV-positive HNSCC, an HPV-negative HNSCC, an ovarian cancer and a melanoma patient were represented in the repertoire comparisons shown. Deep sequencing of TCRbeta CDR3 was used to compare the repertoires of CD8 TIL subsets, defined by CD103 and CD39, against those of peripheral memory CD8 T cells.

Genomic DNA was extracted with the DNeasy Blood and Tissue Kit from around 10,000 to 100,000 sorted cells per subset. TCRbeta V-J or V-D-J regions were sequenced and mapped by the immunoSEQ service, with coverage above 10x per sample. The authors' analysis ran thus. The analysis included only productive rearrangements exported from the immunoSEQ Analyzer platform, and clonality was assessed using the 500 most abundant clones. To quantify how much repertoires overlapped between populations, both the Morisita-Horn similarity index and the Jaccard index were used. Morisita-Horn similarity between CD8 T-cell subset TCR repertoires was measured in several cancer patients. Imported from immuneACCESS, the table was reduced by TCRdb to in-frame sequences with V and J called. These copies leave out some clones; in studies compared against another copy, an unresolved V gene accounts for under half, and the cause of the remainder is not known. From that table come the V and J calls and clone size; the DNA was used to work out D and trimming. The sample table shows approximately 8,000 clones, and approximately 66% are seen once. Around 50% of the sample lies in the top ten.

V loses 3 bases at its end and J loses 7 bases; junction bases beyond the gene matches: 6. Inclusive of the bounding cysteine and phenylalanine, the CDR3 is 14 residues long. The retained sequence is limited to the CDR3, 42 bases, with the frame set at the first base. The germline V gene yields SGHDT for CDR1 and YYEEEE for CDR2. Overall results and qualifications from the work: DP CD8 TILs appeared to be more oligoclonal than DN and SP CD8 TILs and blood memory CD8 T cells, with about 56-90% covered by the top 30 clonotypes. DP TIL clonotypes were rarely detected in blood or uninvolved lymph node, whereas DN TIL clonotypes were found to largely overlap with peripheral memory CD8 repertoires.

Patients were not receiving therapy at sample collection, though earlier treatments ranged from chemotherapy, radiotherapy, surgery and immunotherapy to none. After thawing, cells went through T lymphocyte enrichment using a negative-selection kit, with EpCAM beads added for tumor-infiltrating lymphocytes. Memory CD8 T cells were sorted using a CD8+CD4-CD45RA- gate, without regard to whether the cells expressed CCR7. Peripheral blood mononuclear cells were isolated by Ficoll-Paque PLUS gradient and cryopreserved before analysis. Populations were sorted on a FACSAria II to over 98% purity, and cell pellets were frozen without culture for TCR sequencing.

Specimen: CD8+ T cells sorted from blood. The cell subset or site label of this sample denotes: total memory CD8 T cells (CD45RA-CCR7+/-) from blood or uninvolved lymph node. This chain joins TRBV5-6 to TRBJ2-1, with TRBD1 identical over 8 junction bases. This clonotype originated in a human donor with head and neck squamous cell carcinoma. CDR3 region: CASSSFRGQNEQFF. Here is the DNA: TGTGCCAGCAGCTCCTTCAGGGGGCAGAATGAGCAGTTCTTC.